This T cell receptor beta chain was retrieved from a study of T cells in tumors after PD-1 blockade. For the study at large: Some patients also took daily vismodegib 150 mg during anti-PD-1 treatment.

Germline CDR1 and CDR2: SQVTM and ANQGSEA. The germline V and J ends were trimmed by 4 bases and 8 bases, with 12 bases remaining between them. The CDR3 totals 12 residues. Genomic DNA template from tumor biopsies or peripheral blood, about 600 ng to 6,004 ng input. Libraries were prepared by immunoSEQ multiplex PCR; TCRdb keeps only in-frame clonotypes and omits some of them. The data show 10,000 to 15,000 clones, with approximately 63% seen just once and roughly 15% held by the top ten. The starting material was tumor tissue, obtained before anti-PD-1 treatment. The V call is TRBV29-1, the J call TRBJ2-1; no clear D. The TCR sequence derives from a human donor with basal cell carcinoma. The DNA for the CDR3 is TGCAGCGTTGTTCTAAGTAACCATGAGCAGTTCTTC. Translation: CSVVLSNHEQFF.